These 5 T cell receptor beta chains were all obtained from the same sample, sequenced in a study of low-dose radiotherapy and immunotherapy resistance in tumors. TRAV- and TRBV-specific primers, spanning alpha and beta chains, primed first-strand cDNA. Amplification of TCRs used a constant-region primer and V-primer adapter for 20 PCR cycles. MiXCR was run by TCRdb on the reads, yielding one entry per CDR3 protein. The data contain approximately 84,000 distinct CDR3 sequences, around a sixth of them singletons. Sample time point: after trial treatment. Treatment defined: LDRT plus nivolumab, ipilimumab, low-dose cyclophosphamide and aspirin (RACIN trial). The material was PBMCs, obtained after low-dose radiotherapy plus immunotherapy. The receptors were gathered from a male donor with prostate cancer.

The table lists this clonotype with many counts. Here the CDR3 reads CASSQFSNQPQHF. CDR3 sequence (DNA): TGTGCCAGCAGTCAATTTAGCAATCAGCCCCAGCATTTT. The chain carries TRBV25-1 and TRBJ1-5; D unclear. CDR1 is MGHDK and CDR2 is SYGVNS in the germline V gene. V lost 5 bases and J lost 0, with 5 bases in between. CDR3 size: 13 residues. The full variable domain, in which reference TRBV25-1 and TRBJ1-5 provide the parts outside the CDR3, is EADIYQTPRYLVIGTGKKITLECSQTMGHDKMYWYQQDPGMELHLIHYSYGVNSTEKGDLSSESTVSRIRTEHFPLTLESARPSHTSQYLCASSQFSNQPQHFGDGTRLSIL.

This clonotype was recorded at least ten times. The chain joins TRBV28 to TRBJ1-4; D gene unclear. Germline CDR1 reads MDHEN; CDR2 reads SYDVKM. The CDR3 covers 16 residues. Trimming left V 5 bases short and J 2 bases short, with 15 bases between. The CDR3 nucleotides read TGTGCCAGCAGTCGTGCCCAAGGGTCCACTAATGAAAAACTGTTTTTT. Protein: CASSRAQGSTNEKLFF.

This clonotype was found a few times. The chain couples TRBV20-1 to TRBJ2-3; 7 bases are shared with TRBD2. V was pared by 6 bases and J by 5 bases, with 5 bases of the junction left unmatched. Germline assignment: CDR1 DFQATT and CDR2 SNEGSKA (reference sequence). This CDR3 spans 12 amino acids. The CDR3 spells CSAEREVDTQYF. The CDR3 DNA is TGCAGTGCCGAGCGGGAAGTAGATACGCAGTATTTT.

This clonotype occurred many times. The gene calls are TRBV6-2 or TRBV6-3 and TRBJ2-1; 7 nucleotides align to TRBD2. This CDR3 comprises 15 residues. V lost 2 bases and J lost 6; bases outside the gene matches: 7. Germline V gene data show CDR1 as MNHEY and CDR2 as SVGEGT. Here the CDR3 DNA reads TGTGCCAGCAGTTACGTACAGTCGGGAGGCAATGAGCAGTTCTTC. Translating gives CASSYVQSGGNEQFF.

This clonotype was recorded at least ten times. The rearrangement uses TRBV19 and TRBJ1-3; no clear D gene. Germline lookup yields CDR1 LNHDA and CDR2 SQIVND (reference sequence). The CDR3 runs 15 residues. V lost 4 bases and J 0 bases, leaving 10 bases between the germline ends. This CDR3 reads CASSTTARSGNTIYF. The DNA of the CDR3 is TGTGCCAGTAGTACGACCGCGCGCTCTGGAAACACCATATATTTT.